Following are 14 T cell receptor beta chains from one sample sequenced in a study of cytomegalovirus exposure and HLA in healthy donors. The PCR employed 60 Vbeta primers together with 13 Jbeta primers. Sequenced by immunoSEQ multiplex PCR; TCRdb stores in-frame clones only, minus some. The sample comprises 120,000 to 150,000 clones, more than 70% of which are singletons, and under 2% rests with the top ten. Sample: PBMCs. These receptors all stem from a woman in her thirties or forties in good health and CMV-seronegative.

The CDR3: CASSGGDNLNTEAFF. The CDR3 nucleotides are TGCGCCAGCAGCGGGGGGGACAATCTGAACACTGAAGCTTTCTTT. The V call is TRBV5-1, the J call TRBJ1-1; perhaps TRBD1 as D (6 bases). The CDR3 spans 15 residues. Per germline, CDR1 SGHRS and CDR2 YFSETQ. The V gene lost 4 bases and the J gene lost 0 bases, with 13 bases spanning the gap. The full variable domain, its missing parts supplied by reference TRBV5-1 and TRBJ1-1, is KAGVTQTPRYLIKTRGQQVTLSCSPISGHRSVSWYQQTPGQGLQFLFEYFSETQRNKGNFPGRFSGRQFSNSRSEMNVSTLELGDSALYLCASSGGDNLNTEAFFGQGTRLTVV.

The rearrangement joins TRBV18 to TRBJ1-5, with D unclear. The CDR3 runs to 13 residues. The V end was cut by 2 bases, the J end by 3 bases, with 5 bases between. Germline-derived CDR1 and CDR2 are KGHSH and LQKENI. CDR3 loop: CASSPVLNQPQHF. The CDR3 region has the DNA TGTGCCAGCTCACCAGTCCTCAATCAGCCCCAGCATTTT. The variable domain in full, with the rest retrieved from reference TRBV18 and TRBJ1-5, is NAGVMQNPRHLVRRRGQEARLRCSPMKGHSHVYWYRQLPEEGLKFMVYLQKENIIDESGMPKERFSAEFPKEGPSILRIQQVVRGDSAAYFCASSPVLNQPQHFGDGTRLSIL.

This chain joins TRBV2 and TRBJ2-5, with 10 nucleotides matching TRBD2. The V segment lost 10 bases and the J segment 5 bases; nucleotides outside the gene matches: 4. The CDR3 is 12 amino acids. The germline V gene encodes CDR1 SNHLY and CDR2 FYNNEI. The CDR3 bases are TGTGCCAAGCGGGGGGGCCGGGAGACCCAGTACTTC. Protein product: CAKRGGRETQYF.

The V and J genes are TRBV19 and TRBJ1-2; weak D call: TRBD1 (5 bases). The CDR3 contains 14 residues. Trimming took off 6 bases at V and 4 bases at J, with 15 bases between the two ends. Germline values: CDR1 LNHDA, CDR2 SQIVND (reference sequence). The CDR3 DNA reads as TGTGCCAGTAGGACCGGGACGGGGGGCTATGGCTACACCTTC. Translating it yields CASRTGTGGYGYTF.

The chain employs TRBV18 and TRBJ2-3; D gene uncertain. V lost 1 base and J 0 bases, leaving 8 bases between the germline ends. The CDR3 runs to 15 residues. Germline values: CDR1 KGHSH, CDR2 LQKENI. The CDR3 is CASSPLDGSTDTQYF. DNA for the CDR3: TGTGCCAGCTCACCACTCGACGGGAGCACAGATACGCAGTATTTT.

The rearrangement joins TRBV9 to TRBJ2-3; 10 bases are shared with TRBD1. V lost 6 bases, J lost 5 bases, and 3 bases stayed unmatched. This CDR3 comprises 13 residues. Germline CDR1 and CDR2: SGDLS and YYNGEE. The chain's CDR3 is CASKGQGVDTQYF. For the CDR3, the DNA is TGTGCCAGCAAAGGACAGGGGGTAGATACGCAGTATTTT.

V gene TRBV6-1 combines with J gene TRBJ1-1; 7 bases line up with TRBD1. The germline V gene has CDR1 MNHNS and CDR2 SASEGT. This CDR3 region has 14 residues. The junction had 3 bases not matched to a gene; V was cut back by 4 bases and J by 1 base. The CDR3 DNA reads TGTGCCAGCAGTGGGCAGGGGGGGAACACTGAAGCTTTCTTT. It specifies CASSGQGGNTEAFF.

The chain recombines TRBV11-2 with TRBJ2-5; no clear D gene. The CDR3 length is 12 residues. CDR1 is SGHAT and CDR2 is FQNNGV in the germline V gene. V gave up 4 bases and J gave up 1 base, with 4 bases separating them. CDR3 nucleotide sequence: TGTGCCAGCAGCTCCTCCCAAGAGACCCAGTACTTC. It yields the protein CASSSSQETQYF.

This chain links TRBV6-5 with TRBJ1-1, with D perhaps TRBD1 (6 bases). V was trimmed by 2 bases and J by 4 bases, leaving 14 bases between them. This CDR3 region has 15 residues. Germline V lookup: CDR1 MNHEY, CDR2 SVGAGI. The CDR3 reads CASSYDRTVTTEAFF. The CDR3 nucleotides read TGTGCCAGCAGTTACGACAGGACAGTAACCACTGAAGCTTTCTTT.

This chain uses TRBV5-1 with TRBJ1-2, with D maybe TRBD1 (6 bases). This CDR3 has 12 residues. V dropped 2 bases and J dropped 6 bases, with 8 bases sitting between them. Germline CDR1 is SGHRS and CDR2 is YFSETQ. As DNA, the CDR3 is TGCGCCAGCAGCTTACAGGGCGATGGCTACACCTTC. Translation gives CASSLQGDGYTF.

The gene calls are TRBV7-9 and TRBJ2-7; a weak D match, TRBD2 (6 bases). V lost 5 bases and J 1 base, leaving 9 bases between the germline ends. This CDR3 region has 13 residues. Germline V gives CDR1 SEHNR, CDR2 FQNEAQ (reference sequence). CDR3 DNA sequence: TGTGCCAGCAGCCCCGGGACTTCCTACGAGCAGTACTTC. This gives the protein CASSPGTSYEQYF.

This chain uses TRBV2 with TRBJ2-7; the match to TRBD2 covers 7 bases. Germline V gene data show CDR1 as SNHLY and CDR2 as FYNNEI. The CDR3 totals 15 residues. Trimming at V came to 7 bases and at J to 2 bases, leaving 11 bases not matched to a gene. The CDR3 sequence is CASTKDAGVTYEQYF. The CDR3, as DNA: TGTGCCAGCACCAAAGACGCGGGGGTTACCTACGAGCAGTACTTC.

This clone was detected a few times. One end of the junction does not line up with germline, which may come from a read error. CDR3 region: CASSQGGQGVF. DNA of the CDR3: TGCGCCAGCAGCCAAGGGGGACAGGGGGTCTTT. This chain uses TRBV4-1 with TRBJ1-1; 11 bases agree with TRBD1. The CDR3 sequence is 11 residues long. The germline gives CDR1 MGHRA, CDR2 YSYEKL.

CDR3 sequence reads: CASRGGTGQYF. CDR3 coding DNA: TGTGCCAGCAGAGGGGGGACAGGGCAGTATTTT. The V gene is TRBV6-5, the J gene TRBJ2-3, with TRBD1 matching over 8 bases. This CDR3 region has 11 residues. Germline trimming cut 6 bases from V and 11 bases from J; bases unmatched to any gene: 4. CDR1 and CDR2 from the germline V gene are MNHEY and SVGAGI.